This TCR beta chain appears in the sequencing data of a study of monozygotic twins with inflammatory bowel disease. TCRdb reprocessed the 5' RACE reads, keeping one entry per CDR3 protein, no DNA. This sample's table reports approximately 340,000 distinct CDR3 sequences. Germline CDR1 is SQVTM and CDR2 is ANQGSEA. CDR3 length equals 11 residues. This chain links TRBV29-1 with TRBJ1-1. The TCR originated in a human donor with ulcerative colitis or Crohn's disease, or a healthy co-twin of an affected twin (not recorded which). Sequenced sample: blood. CDR3 region: CSVADDTEAFF.